The 5 T cell receptor beta chains below all came from one sample that was sequenced in a study of OX40 agonist ivuxolimab in advanced cancers. Using immunoSEQ multiplex PCR, the repertoire was profiled, and TCRdb retains in-frame clones only, with some absent. The table includes fewer than 80,000 clones, over 65% detected once. The sequences come from CD4+ or CD8+ T cells sorted from blood, collected in a trial of the OX40 agonist ivuxolimab. All receptors come from an adult with an advanced solid tumor such as melanoma, head and neck, liver or kidney cancer.

The V and J genes are TRBV18 and TRBJ1-1; D ambiguous. The CDR3 is made up of 8 amino acids. The V end was cut by 11 bases, the J end by 6 bases, with 4 bases between. CDR1 KGHSH and CDR2 LQKENI come from the germline V gene. CDR3 coding DNA: TGTGCCTTCGCTGAAGCTTTCTTT. Its protein product is CAFAEAFF.

This clone appeared a few times. The chain is built from TRBV4-2 and TRBJ1-1; D is uncertain. This CDR3 contains 14 residues. Germline V gives CDR1 LGHNA, CDR2 YNFKEQ. Trimming shortened V by 7 bases and J by 1 base, and 13 bases separated the two germline ends. The CDR3 DNA is TGTGCCAGCACCTCTTTGGCCTCGAACACTGAAGCTTTCTTT. It yields the protein CASTSLASNTEAFF.

The chain links TRBV12-5 to TRBJ1-1; D is uncertain. Trimming removed 3 bases at V and 0 bases at J, with 8 bases between. The CDR3 is 14 amino acids. Germline assignment: CDR1 LGHNT and CDR2 FRNRAP. CDR3 protein: CASGFSNLNTEAFF. CDR3 in DNA: TGTGCTAGTGGTTTCTCCAATCTGAACACTGAAGCTTTCTTT.

The chain carries TRBV6-1 and TRBJ2-7; TRBD1 might be the D (6 bases). Germline assignment: CDR1 MNHNS and CDR2 SASEGT. The CDR3 runs to 14 residues. Trimming left V 5 bases short and J 0 bases short, with 11 bases between. The CDR3 is CASSSDRTSYEQYF. The CDR3 DNA sequence: TGTGCCAGCAGTTCAGACAGGACCTCCTACGAGCAGTACTTC.

The chain has TRBV4-1 and TRBJ2-3; no firm D call. Germline CDR1 and CDR2: MGHRA and YSYEKL. Deletions cut 0 bases from V and 8 bases from J, with 21 bases between. This CDR3 comprises 17 residues. CDR3 nucleotide sequence: TGCGCCAGCAGCCAAGAAGGGTCCCGTCAATGGTCAGGTACGCAGTATTTT. This encodes CASSQEGSRQWSGTQYF.